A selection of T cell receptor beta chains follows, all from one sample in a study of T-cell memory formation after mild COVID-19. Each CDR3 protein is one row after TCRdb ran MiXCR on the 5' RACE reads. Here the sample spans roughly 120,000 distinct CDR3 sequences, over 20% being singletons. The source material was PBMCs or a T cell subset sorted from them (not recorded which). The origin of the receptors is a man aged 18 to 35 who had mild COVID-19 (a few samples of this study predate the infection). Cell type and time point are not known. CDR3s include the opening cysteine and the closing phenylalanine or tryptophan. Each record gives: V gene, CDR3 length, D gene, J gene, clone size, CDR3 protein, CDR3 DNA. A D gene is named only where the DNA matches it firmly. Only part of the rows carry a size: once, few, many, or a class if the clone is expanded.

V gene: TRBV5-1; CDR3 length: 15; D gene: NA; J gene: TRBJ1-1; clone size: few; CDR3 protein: CASSLDGVPNTEAFF; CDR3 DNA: TGCGCCAGCAGCTTGGATGGGGTCCCGAACACTGAAGCTTTCTTT
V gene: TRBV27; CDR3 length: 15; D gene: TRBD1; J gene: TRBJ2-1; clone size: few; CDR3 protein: CASALWDRGLDEQFF; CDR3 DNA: TGTGCCAGCGCTCTATGGGACAGGGGGCTCGATGAGCAGTTCTTC
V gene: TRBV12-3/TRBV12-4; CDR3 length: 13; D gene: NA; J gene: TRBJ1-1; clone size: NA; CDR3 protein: CASRQGRAAEAFF; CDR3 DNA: TGTGCCAGCAGACAGGGTAGAGCCGCTGAAGCTTTCTTT
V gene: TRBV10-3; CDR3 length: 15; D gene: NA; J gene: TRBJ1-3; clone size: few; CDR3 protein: CAISEYQGGGNTIYF; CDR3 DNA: TGTGCCATCAGTGAGTACCAGGGTGGCGGAAACACCATATATTTT
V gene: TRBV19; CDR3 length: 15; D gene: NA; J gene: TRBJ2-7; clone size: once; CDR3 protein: CASRIRDGGYYEQYF; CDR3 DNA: TGTGCCAGTAGGATCCGGGACGGAGGATACTACGAGCAGTACTTC
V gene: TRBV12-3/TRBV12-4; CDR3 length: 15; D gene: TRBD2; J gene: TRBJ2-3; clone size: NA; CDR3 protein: CASSPASGTTDTQYF; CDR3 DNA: TGTGCCAGCAGTCCCGCTAGCGGGACCACAGATACGCAGTATTTT
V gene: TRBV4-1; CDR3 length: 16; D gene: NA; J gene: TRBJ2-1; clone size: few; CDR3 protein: CASSQDPTIGYNEQFF; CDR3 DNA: TGCGCCAGCAGCCAAGATCCGACCATAGGCTACAATGAGCAGTTCTTC
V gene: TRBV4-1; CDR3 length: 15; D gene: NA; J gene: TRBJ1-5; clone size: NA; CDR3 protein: CASSPGPYSNQPQHF; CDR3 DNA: TGCGCCAGCAGCCCAGGTCCTTATAGCAATCAGCCCCAGCATTTT
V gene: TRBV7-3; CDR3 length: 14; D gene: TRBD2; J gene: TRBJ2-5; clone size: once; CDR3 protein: CAKRGTSGEETQYF; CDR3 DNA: TGTGCCAAACGGGGAACTAGCGGGGAAGAGACCCAGTACTTC
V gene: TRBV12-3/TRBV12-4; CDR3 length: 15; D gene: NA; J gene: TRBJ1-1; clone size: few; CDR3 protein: CASSRGDNWNTEAFF; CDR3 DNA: TGTGCCAGCAGCCGCGGGGACAACTGGAACACTGAAGCTTTCTTT
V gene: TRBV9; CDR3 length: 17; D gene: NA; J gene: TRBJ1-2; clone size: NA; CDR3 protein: CASSVEGFARPVDGYTF; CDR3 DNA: TGTGCCAGCAGCGTAGAGGGGTTTGCTCGCCCGGTGGATGGCTACACCTTC
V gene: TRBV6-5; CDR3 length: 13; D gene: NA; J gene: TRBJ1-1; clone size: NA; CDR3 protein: CASSSTVYTEAFF; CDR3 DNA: TGTGCCAGCAGTTCGACAGTTTACACTGAAGCTTTCTTT
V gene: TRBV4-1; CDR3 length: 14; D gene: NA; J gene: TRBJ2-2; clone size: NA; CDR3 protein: CASSQARPTGELFF; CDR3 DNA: TGCGCCAGCAGCCAAGCCAGGCCCACCGGGGAGCTGTTTTTT
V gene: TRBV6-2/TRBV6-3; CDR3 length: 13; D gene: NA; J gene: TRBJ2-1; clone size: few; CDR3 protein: CASTDDPYNEQFF; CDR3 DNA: TGTGCCAGCACCGACGACCCATACAATGAGCAGTTCTTC
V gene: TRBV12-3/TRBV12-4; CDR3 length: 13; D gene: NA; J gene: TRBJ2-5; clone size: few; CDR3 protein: CASSYGPGETQYF; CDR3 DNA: TGTGCCAGCAGTTATGGCCCGGGTGAGACCCAGTACTTC
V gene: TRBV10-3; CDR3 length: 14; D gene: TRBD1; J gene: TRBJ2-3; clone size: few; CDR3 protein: CASLAGTGEDTQYF; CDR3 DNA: TGTGCCAGCCTAGCCGGGACAGGGGAAGATACGCAGTATTTT
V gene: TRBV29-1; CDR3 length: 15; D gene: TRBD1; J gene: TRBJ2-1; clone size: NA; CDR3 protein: CSVEEVTGGYNEQFF; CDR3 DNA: TGCAGCGTTGAAGAGGTGACAGGGGGTTACAATGAGCAGTTCTTC
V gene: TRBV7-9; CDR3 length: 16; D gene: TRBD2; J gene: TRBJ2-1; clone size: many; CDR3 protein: CASQTRRTSGVNEQFF; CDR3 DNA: TGTGCCAGCCAAACGCGGAGGACTAGCGGAGTCAATGAGCAGTTCTTC
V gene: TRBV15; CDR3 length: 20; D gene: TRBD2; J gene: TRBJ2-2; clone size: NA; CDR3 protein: CATSRTAFLAGNTGTGELFF; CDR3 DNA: TGTGCCACCAGCCGGACCGCTTTTCTAGCGGGGAACACGGGGACCGGGGAGCTGTTTTTT
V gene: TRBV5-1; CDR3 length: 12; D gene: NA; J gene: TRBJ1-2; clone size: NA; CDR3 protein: CASSPADYGYTF; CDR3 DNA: TGCGCCAGCAGCCCGGCTGACTATGGCTACACCTTC
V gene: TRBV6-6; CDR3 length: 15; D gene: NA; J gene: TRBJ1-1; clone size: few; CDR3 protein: CASSYSVEKNTEAFF; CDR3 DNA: TGTGCCAGCAGTTACTCGGTTGAAAAGAACACTGAAGCTTTCTTT
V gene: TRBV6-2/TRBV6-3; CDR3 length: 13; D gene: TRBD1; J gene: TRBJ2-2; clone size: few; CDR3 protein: CASRTGDTGELFF; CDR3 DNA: TGTGCCAGCAGGACAGGGGACACCGGGGAGCTGTTTTTT
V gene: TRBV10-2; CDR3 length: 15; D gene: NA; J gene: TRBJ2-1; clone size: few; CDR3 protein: CASRDSVSSYNEQFF; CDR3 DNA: TGCGCCAGCAGGGACAGTGTGAGCTCCTACAATGAGCAGTTCTTC
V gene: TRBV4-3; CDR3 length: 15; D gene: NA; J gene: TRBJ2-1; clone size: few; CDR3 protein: CASSIGGGVYNEQFF; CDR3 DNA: TGCGCCAGCAGCATTGGGGGTGGGGTTTACAATGAGCAGTTCTTC
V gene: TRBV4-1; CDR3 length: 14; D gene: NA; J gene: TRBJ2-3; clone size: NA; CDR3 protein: CASSQGSGAYTQYF; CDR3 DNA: TGCGCCAGCAGCCAAGGTTCTGGGGCTTATACGCAGTATTTT
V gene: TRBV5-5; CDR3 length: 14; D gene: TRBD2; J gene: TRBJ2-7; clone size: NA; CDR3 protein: CASSFGLAGREQYF; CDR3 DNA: TGTGCCAGCAGCTTCGGACTAGCGGGTCGCGAGCAGTACTTC
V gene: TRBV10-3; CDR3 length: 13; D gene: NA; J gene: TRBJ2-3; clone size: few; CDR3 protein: CAISDRARDTQYF; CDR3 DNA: TGTGCCATCAGTGATAGGGCTCGAGATACGCAGTATTTT
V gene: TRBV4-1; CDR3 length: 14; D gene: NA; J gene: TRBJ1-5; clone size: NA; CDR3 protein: CASSQEGTLGPQHF; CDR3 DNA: TGCGCCAGCAGCCAAGAGGGGACCCTGGGGCCCCAGCATTTT
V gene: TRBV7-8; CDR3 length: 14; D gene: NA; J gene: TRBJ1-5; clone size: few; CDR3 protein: CASSLVGVDQPQHF; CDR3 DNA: TGTGCCAGCAGCTTAGTGGGGGTCGATCAGCCCCAGCATTTT
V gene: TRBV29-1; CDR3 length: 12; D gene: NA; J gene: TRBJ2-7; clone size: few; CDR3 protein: CSVETLPYEQYF; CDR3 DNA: TGCAGCGTGGAGACTCTGCCCTACGAGCAGTACTTC
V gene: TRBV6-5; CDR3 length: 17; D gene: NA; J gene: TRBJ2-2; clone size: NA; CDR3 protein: CASSYSQVAENTGELFF; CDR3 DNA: TGTGCCAGCAGTTACTCGCAGGTCGCGGAGAACACCGGGGAGCTGTTTTTT
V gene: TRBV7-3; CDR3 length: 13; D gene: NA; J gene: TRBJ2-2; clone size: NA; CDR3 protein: CASSFSQTGELFF; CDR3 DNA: TGTGCCAGCAGCTTCAGCCAGACCGGGGAGCTGTTTTTT
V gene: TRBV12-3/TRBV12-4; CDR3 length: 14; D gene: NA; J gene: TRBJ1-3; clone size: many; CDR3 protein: CATRTDTSGNTIYF; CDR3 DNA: TGTGCCACCCGGACGGATACTTCTGGAAACACCATATATTTT
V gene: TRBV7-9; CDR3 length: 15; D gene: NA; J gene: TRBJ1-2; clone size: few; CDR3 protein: CASSLVGLTNYGYTF; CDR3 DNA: TGTGCCAGCAGCTTAGTAGGTCTGACTAACTATGGCTACACCTTC
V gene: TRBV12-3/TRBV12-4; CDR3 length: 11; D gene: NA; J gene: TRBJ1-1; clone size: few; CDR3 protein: CASGFNTEAFF; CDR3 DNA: TGTGCCAGCGGGTTTAACACTGAAGCTTTCTTT
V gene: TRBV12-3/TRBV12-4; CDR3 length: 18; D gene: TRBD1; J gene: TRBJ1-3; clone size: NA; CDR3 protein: CASIPGTGPPLSGNTIYF; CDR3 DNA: TGTGCCAGCATCCCCGGGACAGGGCCCCCTCTCTCTGGAAACACCATATATTTT
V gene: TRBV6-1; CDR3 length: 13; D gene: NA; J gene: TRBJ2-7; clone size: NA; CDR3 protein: CASGETGPYEQYF; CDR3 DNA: TGTGCCAGCGGGGAGACAGGACCCTACGAGCAGTACTTC